Shown below are 20 T cell receptor beta chains from a single sample sequenced in a study of T-cell memory formation after mild COVID-19. One entry per CDR3 protein results from TCRdb running MiXCR on the 5' RACE reads. The sample has about 390,000 distinct CDR3 sequences; 15% to 20% are singletons. The sample taken for sequencing was PBMCs or a T cell subset sorted from them (not recorded which). Receptors originate from a man aged 18 to 30 who had mild COVID-19 (a few samples of this study predate the infection). Cell type and time point are not known.

This clonotype turned up a few times. The chain uses TRBV14 and TRBJ2-7, with a weak D call TRBD1 (7 bases). The germline CDR1 and CDR2 sequences are SGHDN and FVKESK. This CDR3 is built from 15 residues. V dropped 4 bases and J dropped 2 bases, with 15 bases sitting between them. CDR3 protein: CASSPGGTDPYEQYF. CDR3 bases: TGTGCCAGCAGCCCTGGGGGGACAGATCCCTACGAGCAGTACTTC.

This clonotype was observed many times. The rearrangement uses TRBV7-2 and TRBJ1-2, with D perhaps TRBD1 (6 bases). Germline CDR1 is SGHTA and CDR2 is FQGNSA. V lost 0 bases and J 4 bases, leaving 6 bases between the germline ends. The CDR3 has 13 amino acids. The CDR3 DNA follows: TGTGCCAGCAGCTTAGCAGGGGGCTATGGCTACACCTTC. Residues: CASSLAGGYGYTF.

Only a few counts were recorded for this clonotype. V gene TRBV11-2 combines with J gene TRBJ2-1; 10 bases match TRBD1. After removal of 3 bases from V and 3 bases from J, the junction contained 5 bases not matched to a gene. The CDR3 contains 16 residues. From germline, CDR1 is SGHAT and CDR2 FQNNGV. CDR3 nucleotides: TGTGCCAGCAGCTTGGACAGGGGGGAGATCTACAATGAGCAGTTCTTC. It encodes CASSLDRGEIYNEQFF. The full variable domain, its missing parts supplied by reference TRBV11-2 and TRBJ2-1, is EAGVAQSPRYKIIEKRQSVAFWCNPISGHATLYWYQQILGQGPKLLIQFQNNGVVDDSQLPKDRFSAERLKGVDSTLKIQPAKLEDSAVYLCASSLDRGEIYNEQFFGPGTRLTVL.

V is TRBV7-2 and J is TRBJ2-2; possible D gene TRBD2, 6 bases. Between the trimmed V and J ends, which lost 2 bases and 1 base, there was a span of 11 bases. The CDR3 contains 16 residues. From germline, CDR1 is SGHTA and CDR2 FQGNSA. CDR3: CASSLHGGVNTGELFF. CDR3 in DNA: TGTGCCAGCAGCTTACACGGCGGGGTGAACACCGGGGAGCTGTTTTTT.

The sample holds one count of this clonotype. J is TRBJ2-2 and V is TRBV7-3, with TRBD2 identical over 8 bases. V shed 8 bases and J 2 bases; nucleotides not matched to a gene: 7. CDR1 is SGHTA, CDR2 FQGTGA, per germline. The CDR3 consists of 15 residues. CDR3 sequence reads: CASARGGFNTGELFF. The CDR3 DNA reads TGTGCCAGCGCTCGCGGGGGGTTCAACACCGGGGAGCTGTTTTTT. The complete variable domain, with remaining parts taken from reference TRBV7-3 and TRBJ2-2, reads GAGVSQTPSNKVTEKGKYVELRCDPISGHTALYWYRQSLGQGPEFLIYFQGTGAADDSGLPNDRFFAVRPEGSVSTLKIQRTERGDSAVYLCASARGGFNTGELFFGEGSRLTVL.

CDR3 in amino acids: CASSSYGTTNTGELFF. Written as DNA, the CDR3 is TGTGCCAGCAGCTCCTACGGGACAACGAACACCGGGGAGCTGTTTTTT. The chain links TRBV11-3 to TRBJ2-2, with D possibly TRBD1 on 6 matching bases. In germline, CDR1 is SGHNT, CDR2 YENEEA. The CDR3 has 16 amino acids. V was pared by 4 bases and J by 0 bases, with 12 bases between.

The chain has TRBV3-1 and TRBJ2-1; TRBD2 aligns across 8 bases. J gave up 6 bases and V 10 bases, and 14 bases lay outside the gene matches. The germline V gene has CDR1 LGHDT and CDR2 YNNKEL (reference sequence). This CDR3 has 15 residues. This CDR3 is CATEPEAGGVNEQFF. The CDR3 DNA is TGTGCCACCGAGCCAGAGGCGGGGGGCGTCAATGAGCAGTTCTTC.

This clonotype was seen only a few times. The chain employs TRBV5-1 and TRBJ2-3; tentative D call: TRBD2 (6 bases). The CDR3 spans 15 residues. Germline assignment: CDR1 SGHRS and CDR2 YFSETQ. V was trimmed by 6 bases and J by 0 bases, leaving 14 bases between them. CDR3 residues: CASTRPGGSTDTQYF. The CDR3, as DNA: TGCGCCAGCACTCGCCCCGGGGGAAGCACAGATACGCAGTATTTT.

This clonotype has a handful of counts. The rearrangement uses TRBV9 and TRBJ2-7; D gene unclear. V lost 4 bases, J lost 3 bases, and 14 bases lay in between. The length of the CDR3 is 14 residues. Germline V lookup: CDR1 SGDLS, CDR2 YYNGEE. In DNA form, the CDR3 reads TGTGCCAGCAGCTCGACTGGACGGAACTACGAGCAGTACTTC. Translating it yields CASSSTGRNYEQYF.

This sequence joins TRBV9 and TRBJ1-1; TRBD1 aligns across 7 bases. The CDR3 covers 15 residues. Germline V CDR1 and CDR2: SGDLS, YYNGEE. Trimming took 5 bases from V and 0 from J; bases not matched to a gene: 7. The CDR3 here is CASRRQGNMNTEAFF. The CDR3 nucleotides read TGTGCCAGCAGACGACAGGGAAACATGAACACTGAAGCTTTCTTT.

As DNA, the CDR3 is TGTGCCAGCAGCCAAGACCAGACTTATGGCTACACCTTC. This encodes CASSQDQTYGYTF. V is TRBV4-2 and J is TRBJ1-2, with unresolved D. Trimming took off 0 bases at V and 5 bases at J, with 7 bases between the two ends. The germline V gene has CDR1 LGHNA and CDR2 YNFKEQ. The CDR3 is made up of 13 amino acids.

This clonotype appeared a few times. The chain couples TRBV2 to TRBJ1-5; tentatively, D is TRBD1 (6 bases). Germline assignment: CDR1 SNHLY and CDR2 FYNNEI. V dropped 10 bases and J dropped 1 base, with 11 bases sitting between them. The CDR3 is 13 amino acids. CDR3 in amino acids: CATTGSSNQPQHF. The CDR3 DNA reads TGTGCCACTACAGGGTCGAGCAATCAGCCCCAGCATTTT.

The V gene is TRBV4-3, the J gene TRBJ1-2; TRBD1 matches at 9 bases. Germline trimming cut 0 bases from V and 3 bases from J; bases unmatched to any gene: 2. Germline CDR1 is LGHNA and CDR2 is YSLEER. The length of the CDR3 is 15 residues. The CDR3 spells CASSQDRDRDYGYTF. The CDR3 DNA reads as TGCGCCAGCAGCCAAGATCGGGACAGGGACTATGGCTACACCTTC.

This clonotype was counted only a few times. The CDR3 loop reads CASTWGDSYNEQFF. DNA of the CDR3: TGTGCCAGCACTTGGGGGGACTCCTACAATGAGCAGTTCTTC. The V gene is TRBV7-8, the J gene TRBJ2-1; D may be TRBD2 (6 bases). The V end lost 7 bases, the J end lost 0 bases, and 10 bases lay between the germline ends. The CDR3 runs to 14 residues. Germline CDR1 SGHVS, CDR2 FQNEAQ.

This clonotype was picked up a small number of times. The chain carries TRBV4-2 and TRBJ2-6; D is tentatively TRBD1 or TRBD2 (7 bases each). The CDR3 spans 24 residues. Germline V gives CDR1 LGHNA, CDR2 YNFKEQ. Trimming pared 4 bases from V and 3 bases from J, leaving 37 bases between. CDR3 sequence (DNA): TGTGCCAGCAGCCTTCGGAGGTCCCCCCCCCCAGGGGGGGTCTCGGGCGATGGGGCCAACGTCCTGACTTTC. Translation gives CASSLRRSPPPGGVSGDGANVLTF.

This clonotype was seen a handful of times. The rearrangement uses TRBV5-1 and TRBJ1-1; D gene unclear. Germline-derived CDR1 and CDR2 are SGHRS and YFSETQ. This CDR3 is built from 13 residues. The ends were cut back, 5 bases at V and 4 bases at J, with 12 bases in the middle. Here the CDR3 reads CASRDGWGTEAFF. The CDR3 DNA sequence: TGCGCCAGCAGAGATGGTTGGGGCACTGAAGCTTTCTTT.

This clonotype was counted between two and nine times. This rearrangement joins TRBV18 to TRBJ2-7; a possible D gene is TRBD1 (6 bases). V lost 2 bases to trimming and J lost 6 bases, with 8 bases between them. Germline assignment: CDR1 KGHSH and CDR2 LQKENI. CDR3 length: 12 amino acids. CDR3 DNA: TGTGCCAGCTCACCAGACAGGTCCGAGCAGTACGTC. Protein sequence: CASSPDRSEQYV.

The chain carries TRBV9 and TRBJ2-1; D gene uncertain. V was shortened by 1 base and J by 6 bases, with 14 bases between the two germline ends. The CDR3 contains 15 residues. Germline V CDR1 and CDR2: SGDLS, YYNGEE. For the CDR3, the DNA is TGTGCCAGCAGCGTAAAGGGTAGGCGAAGCAATGAGCAGTTCTTC. Translated: CASSVKGRRSNEQFF.

This clonotype was found a few times. Here the CDR3 reads CASSRDAHRAFF. DNA of the CDR3: TGTGCCAGCAGTCGCGACGCCCACCGAGCTTTCTTT. The chain carries TRBV28 and TRBJ1-1; no clear D. Trimming left V 5 bases short and J 10 bases short, with 14 bases between. This CDR3 contains 12 residues. CDR1 and CDR2 from the germline V gene are MDHEN and SYDVKM.

V gene TRBV4-3 combines with J gene TRBJ2-7; TRBD1 is a possible D gene (8 bases). V was clipped by 4 bases and J by 11 bases, with 18 bases between them. This CDR3 has 13 residues. CDR1 is LGHNA and CDR2 is YSLEER in the germline V gene. CDR3 in DNA: TGCGCCAGCAGCCCCCGAGCGGGACAGGTTAAGTACTTC. It specifies CASSPRAGQVKYF.